This is a list of T cell receptor beta chains from one sample in a study of cytomegalovirus exposure and HLA in healthy donors. Method: immunoSEQ multiplex PCR; TCRdb's copy keeps in-frame clones and lacks some. Of 75,000 to 100,000 clones in the sample, around 85% were seen once. The sequenced sample consisted of PBMCs. The receptors derive from a man aged 35-49 years in good health and CMV-seropositive. Each CDR3 is given with its conserved first and last residue. D genes are given only for firm matches. Rows may omit the clone size; those that give it use once, few, many or a size class.

size | D | J | V | CDR3 | DNA
NA | NA | TRBJ2-4 | TRBV5-1 | CASSPEGREGIQYF | TGCGCCAGCAGCCCAGAGGGTCGTGAAGGGATTCAGTACTTC
NA | TRBD2 | TRBJ2-2 | TRBV7-8 | CASSLGGGFNTGELFF | TGTGCCAGCAGCTTAGGGGGGGGGTTTAACACCGGGGAGCTGTTTTTT
NA | NA | TRBJ2-1 | TRBV5-1 | CASSQTPGSYNEQFF | TGCGCCAGCAGCCAGACTCCGGGGTCCTACAATGAGCAGTTCTTC
NA | NA | TRBJ1-5 | TRBV6-6 | CASSYRVVGNQPQHF | TGTGCCAGCAGTTACCGGGTGGTTGGGAATCAGCCCCAGCATTTT
NA | NA | TRBJ2-1 | TRBV7-9 | CASSTVRSGSRNEQFF | TGTGCCAGCAGCACCGTGAGGTCAGGGTCTAGGAATGAGCAGTTCTTC
NA | TRBD2 | TRBJ2-1 | TRBV2 | CASSDVGREGQFF | TGTGCCAGCAGTGACGTTGGGCGGGAGGGCCAGTTCTTC
NA | TRBD1 | TRBJ1-1 | TRBV6-6 | CASSGTGANTEAFF | TGTGCCAGCAGTGGGACAGGGGCGAACACTGAAGCTTTCTTT
NA | NA | TRBJ1-5 | TRBV27 | CASSSQGIEPQHF | TGTGCCAGCAGTTCCCAGGGGATCGAGCCCCAGCATTTT
NA | NA | TRBJ1-4 | TRBV5-1 | CASSLGGSDEKLFF | TGCGCCAGCAGCTTAGGAGGATCTGATGAAAAACTGTTTTTT
NA | TRBD1 | TRBJ2-5 | TRBV5-1 | CASSLAGGGLETQYF | TGCGCCAGCAGCTTGGCAGGGGGCGGGTTGGAGACCCAGTACTTC
NA | NA | TRBJ1-5 | TRBV9 | CASSQRVVGQPQHF | TGTGCCAGCAGCCAGAGGGTTGTAGGCCAGCCCCAGCATTTT
NA | NA | TRBJ2-6 | TRBV11-3 | CASSLDTGANVLTF | TGTGCCAGCAGCCTTGACACTGGGGCCAACGTCCTGACTTTC
once | NA | TRBJ2-7 | TRBV6-1 | CASSSRLGQGGEQYF | TGTGCCAGCAGTTCCCGATTGGGGCAGGGAGGCGAGCAGTACTTC
NA | TRBD1 | TRBJ2-1 | TRBV27 | CASSLRTGTNEQFF | TGTGCCAGCAGTTTACGGACAGGTACCAATGAGCAGTTCTTC
NA | NA | TRBJ1-2 | TRBV4-1 | CASSPVGRNNYGYTF | TGCGCCAGCAGCCCCGTGGGCAGGAACAACTATGGCTACACCTTC
NA | NA | TRBJ2-7 | TRBV6-5 | CASMRSGRYNDEQYF | TGTGCCAGCATGAGGTCCGGGAGATACAACGACGAGCAGTACTTC
NA | TRBD1 | TRBJ1-2 | TRBV7-9 | CASSIAVGQDYGYTF | TGTGCCAGCAGCATCGCGGTGGGACAGGACTATGGCTACACCTTC
NA | NA | TRBJ2-7 | TRBV28 | CASSLSGGAYEQYF | TGTGCCAGCAGTTTATCTGGCGGCGCCTACGAGCAGTACTTC
NA | NA | TRBJ1-2 | TRBV19 | CASSTRGGYTF | TGTGCCAGTAGTACCAGGGGTGGCTACACCTTC
NA | TRBD1 | TRBJ2-7 | TRBV5-1 | CASSFGQGPYEQYF | TGCGCCAGCAGCTTCGGACAGGGTCCCTACGAGCAGTACTTC